A single sample gave rise to the 15 T cell receptor beta chains below, sequenced in a study of T-cell memory formation after mild COVID-19. Each CDR3 protein is one row after TCRdb ran MiXCR on the 5' RACE reads. Here the sample spans some 110,000 distinct CDR3 sequences, 15% to 20% being singletons. Sequencing input: PBMCs or a T cell subset sorted from them (not recorded which). The source of these receptors is an adult woman who had mild COVID-19 (a few samples of this study predate the infection). Cell type and time point are not known.

V usage is TRBV7-8 and J usage is TRBJ2-2; D ambiguous. V was pared by 0 bases and J by 4 bases, with 9 bases between. This CDR3 is built from 15 residues. Germline assignment: CDR1 SGHVS and CDR2 FQNEAQ. The CDR3 region has the DNA TGTGCCAGCAGCTTAGCGAAGGACCTCACCGGGGAGCTGTTTTTT. The encoded protein is CASSLAKDLTGELFF.

This clonotype was picked up a small number of times. The genes are TRBV7-3 and TRBJ2-1, with 9 bases aligning to TRBD2. The length of the CDR3 is 17 residues. The J segment lost 2 bases and the V segment lost 5 bases, leaving 10 bases of the junction unmatched. Germline CDR1 SGHTA, CDR2 FQGTGA. The CDR3 sequence: CASSPGGSGSAYNEQFF. In DNA form, the CDR3 reads TGTGCCAGCAGCCCGGGGGGTAGCGGGAGTGCCTACAATGAGCAGTTCTTC.

This chain links TRBV7-2 with TRBJ2-3; D tentatively reads TRBD1 or TRBD2 (5 bases each). Germline lookup yields CDR1 SGHTA and CDR2 FQGNSA. The CDR3 is 15 residues long. Trimming pared 2 bases from V and 6 bases from J, leaving 15 bases between. CDR3 amino acids: CASSLLFGAPDTQYF. CDR3 DNA sequence: TGTGCCAGCAGCTTACTCTTCGGGGCCCCGGATACGCAGTATTTT.

The chain has TRBV20-1 and TRBJ1-4; 9 bases match TRBD1. The germline V gene encodes CDR1 DFQATT and CDR2 SNEGSKA (reference sequence). This CDR3 has 16 residues. Germline trimming cut 1 base from V and 8 bases from J; bases unmatched to any gene: 11. The CDR3 region is CSARAGTGTGPEKLFF. The CDR3 DNA follows: TGCAGTGCTAGAGCGGGGACAGGGACAGGTCCGGAAAAACTGTTTTTT.

The CDR3 DNA reads TGTGCCAGCAGCGTAGGGCCGGACAGTGCCTTGTTTCATGGGCAGTACTTC. Its translation is CASSVGPDSALFHGQYF. The V and J genes are TRBV9 and TRBJ2-7, with D possibly TRBD1 on 6 matching bases. The length of the CDR3 is 17 residues. Germline V lookup: CDR1 SGDLS, CDR2 YYNGEE. Trimming removed 0 bases from V and 9 bases from J, with 25 bases in between.

This chain joins TRBV6-5 and TRBJ2-7, with 9 bases that match TRBD1. V was pared by 5 bases and J by 6 bases, with 5 bases of the junction left unmatched. This CDR3 is 13 amino acids long. Germline V gives CDR1 MNHEY, CDR2 SVGAGI. The DNA for the CDR3 is TGTGCCAGCAGTACCGGGACAGGGATCGAGCAGTACTTC. It yields the protein CASSTGTGIEQYF.

This rearrangement joins TRBV5-5 to TRBJ2-7, with D perhaps TRBD1 (5 bases). V lost 2 bases, J lost 1 base, and 10 bases lay in between. Germline V CDR1 and CDR2: SGHKS, YYEKEE (reference sequence). The CDR3 contains 14 residues. In nucleotides, the CDR3 is TGTGCCAGCAGCTTAACTCCAGGGTCCTACGAGCAGTACTTC. Protein: CASSLTPGSYEQYF.

The CDR3, as DNA: TGCAGCGTCCGGGGGGACGGTGACTATGGCTACACCTTC. Protein product: CSVRGDGDYGYTF. V usage is TRBV29-1 and J usage is TRBJ1-2; tentative D call: TRBD1 (5 bases). This CDR3 comprises 13 residues. Per the germline V gene, CDR1 is SQVTM and CDR2 is ANQGSEA. Between the trimmed V and J ends, which lost 6 bases and 3 bases, there was a span of 14 bases.

This clonotype was recorded a few times. The chain employs TRBV9 and TRBJ1-5, with D unresolved. The CDR3 contains 14 residues. Germline V gene sequence: CDR1 SGDLS, CDR2 YYNGEE. V was cut by 3 bases and J by 6 bases, with 13 bases left in between. CDR3 coding DNA: TGTGCCAGCAGCGGGTGGAGGTCCGGTCAGCCCCAGCATTTT. The encoded protein is CASSGWRSGQPQHF.

The DNA for the CDR3 is TGTGCCAGCAGCCCGACTAGCGGGAGACCTGATACGCAGTATTTT. Its protein is CASSPTSGRPDTQYF. The gene calls are TRBV5-6 and TRBJ2-3; TRBD2 matches at 12 bases. Looked up from germline, CDR1 is SGHDT and CDR2 is YYEEEE. The CDR3 is 15 amino acids. Unmatched junction bases numbered 6, after V lost 4 bases and J lost 6 bases.

The chain carries TRBV5-1 and TRBJ2-1; D unresolved. The CDR3 has 15 amino acids. Trimming took off 9 bases at V and 1 base at J, with 17 bases between the two ends. The germline CDR1 and CDR2 sequences are SGHRS and YFSETQ. The DNA of the CDR3 is TGCGCCACCGCAGGACCAGCCCAGTCCTACAATGAGCAGTTCTTC. Amino acids: CATAGPAQSYNEQFF.

V usage is TRBV12-3 or TRBV12-4 and J usage is TRBJ2-1; 10 nucleotides line up with TRBD2. This CDR3 is built from 11 residues. With 7 bases clipped from V and 14 bases from J, the junction kept 5 bases outside the gene matches. This CDR3 reads CASTLAGAEFF. As DNA, the CDR3 is TGTGCCAGCACCCTAGCGGGAGCGGAGTTCTTC.

The gene calls are TRBV27 and TRBJ1-2; D may be TRBD1 (5 bases). V was pared by 4 bases and J by 4 bases, with 10 bases between. CDR3 length equals 13 residues. CDR1 and CDR2 from the germline V gene are MNHEY and SMNVEV (reference sequence). Here the CDR3 DNA reads TGTGCCAGCAGTTCGACAGAGGCCTATGGCTACACCTTC. It is translated as CASSSTEAYGYTF.

This clonotype was counted only a few times. This sequence joins TRBV24-1 and TRBJ2-1; no reliable D call. Germline CDR1 is KGHDR and CDR2 is SFDVKD. Deletions cut 2 bases from V and 10 bases from J, with 8 bases between. This CDR3 region has 12 residues. Written as DNA, the CDR3 is TGTGCCACCAGTGATTACTGGCGGGAGCAGTTCTTC. It specifies CATSDYWREQFF.

The chain is built from TRBV9 and TRBJ1-2, with 7 positions matching TRBD1. The CDR3 is 15 residues long. Unmatched junction bases numbered 10, after V lost 3 bases and J lost 5 bases. Germline-derived CDR1 and CDR2 are SGDLS and YYNGEE. CDR3 in amino acids: CASSATGAGGYGYTF. DNA of the CDR3: TGTGCCAGCAGCGCTACAGGGGCGGGTGGGTATGGCTACACCTTC. Full variable domain (rest looked up from reference TRBV9 and TRBJ1-2): DSGVTQTPKHLITATGQRVTLRCSPRSGDLSVYWYQQSLDQGLQFLIQYYNGEERAKGNILERFSAQQFPDLHSELNLSSLELGDSALYFCASSATGAGGYGYTFGSGTRLTVV.